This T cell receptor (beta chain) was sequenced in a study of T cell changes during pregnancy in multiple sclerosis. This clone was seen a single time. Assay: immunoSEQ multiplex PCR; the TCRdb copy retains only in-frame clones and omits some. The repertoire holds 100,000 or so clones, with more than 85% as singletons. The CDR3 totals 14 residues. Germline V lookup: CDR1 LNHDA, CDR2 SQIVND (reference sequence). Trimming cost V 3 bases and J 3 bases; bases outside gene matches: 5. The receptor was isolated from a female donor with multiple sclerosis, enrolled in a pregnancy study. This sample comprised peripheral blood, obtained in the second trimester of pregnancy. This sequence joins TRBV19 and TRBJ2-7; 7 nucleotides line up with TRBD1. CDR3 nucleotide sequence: TGTGCCAGTAGTATCGGACAGGACTTCTACGAGCAGTACTTC. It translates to CASSIGQDFYEQYF.